The 29 T cell receptor beta chains in this list originate from one sample, sequenced in a study of blood T cell repertoires in COVID-19. The repertoire was sequenced with immunoSEQ multiplex PCR; TCRdb's copy has only in-frame clones and lacks some. The sample shows some 180,000 clones, 70% to 90% of them seen only once. The sample comprised PBMCs or T cells enriched from blood (not recorded which). The receptors here all came from a woman aged 40 to 50 in a cohort exposed to, infected with or recovered from COVID-19 (not recorded which).

V is TRBV14 and J is TRBJ1-1; D is undetermined. The germline V gene has CDR1 SGHDN and CDR2 FVKESK. This CDR3 is 15 amino acids long. Trimming removed 0 bases from V and 0 bases from J, with 8 bases in between. Written as DNA, the CDR3 is TGTGCCAGCAGCCAAGATCGGGAGATGAACACTGAAGCTTTCTTT. As protein: CASSQDREMNTEAFF.

The V and J genes are TRBV18 and TRBJ1-2; the D gene is possibly TRBD1 (5 bases). Germline CDR1 is KGHSH and CDR2 is LQKENI. The ends were cut back, 2 bases at V and 4 bases at J, with 14 bases in the middle. The CDR3 has 15 residues. Here the CDR3 reads CASSPNGPGGYGYTF. CDR3 nucleotide sequence: TGTGCCAGCTCACCAAACGGCCCCGGGGGCTATGGCTACACCTTC.

CDR3 DNA sequence: TGCGCCAGCAGCATAGGACAGGGGGGATTTGACACTGAAGCTTTCTTT. Its protein is CASSIGQGGFDTEAFF. The V gene is TRBV5-1, the J gene TRBJ1-1; 10 bases map to TRBD1. Per the germline V gene, CDR1 is SGHRS and CDR2 is YFSETQ. V dropped 4 bases and J dropped 3; count of bases not matched to a gene: 9. The CDR3 consists of 16 residues.

The chain carries TRBV4-3 and TRBJ2-2; D gene ambiguous. Trimming pared 4 bases from V and 0 bases from J, leaving 12 bases between. CDR1 LGHNA and CDR2 YSLEER come from the germline V gene. The CDR3 has 16 amino acids. CDR3 protein: CASSLTNPPNTGELFF. Here the CDR3 DNA reads TGCGCCAGCAGCCTCACTAATCCCCCGAACACCGGGGAGCTGTTTTTT.

The CDR3 DNA is TGTGCCAGCAGTGAAAATCAGGGGGCCTACACCTTC. Translating gives CASSENQGAYTF. This rearrangement joins TRBV6-1 to TRBJ1-2; 8 nucleotides match TRBD1. V lost 2 bases, J lost 10 bases, and 3 bases stayed unmatched. Germline-derived CDR1 and CDR2 are MNHNS and SASEGT. This CDR3 has 12 amino acids.

The rearrangement joins TRBV10-3 to TRBJ2-2; perhaps TRBD1 as D (6 bases). Trimming pared 3 bases from V and 5 bases from J, leaving 13 bases between. Germline loops: CDR1 ENHRY, CDR2 SYGVKD. This CDR3 has 15 residues. The DNA of the CDR3 is TGTGCCATCAGTGACGGGCAGGGGTTAACCGGGGAGCTGTTTTTT. Protein product: CAISDGQGLTGELFF.

This clone was recorded a few times. This sequence joins TRBV29-1 and TRBJ2-7; a possible D gene is TRBD1 (5 bases). Trimming stripped 6 bases from V and 3 bases from J, with 9 bases between. CDR1 SQVTM and CDR2 ANQGSEA come from the germline V gene. CDR3 length: 11 residues. CDR3: CSVETDYEQYF. In DNA form, the CDR3 reads TGCAGCGTCGAGACAGACTACGAGCAGTACTTC.

The chain combines TRBV5-4 with TRBJ1-3; no clear D. Germline V gene sequence: CDR1 SGHNT, CDR2 YYREEE (reference sequence). V lost 5 bases to trimming and J lost 0 bases, with 12 bases between them. The CDR3 is 15 amino acids. CDR3 in DNA: TGTGCCAGCAGGAGGCTAGGAGACTCTGGAAACACCATATATTTT. Translation: CASRRLGDSGNTIYF.

V gene TRBV10-1 combines with J gene TRBJ1-1; a weak D match, TRBD1 (6 bases). Germline assignment: CDR1 WNHNN and CDR2 SYGVQD (reference sequence). The CDR3 runs to 13 residues. Trimming removed 4 bases at V and 6 bases at J, with 12 bases between. The CDR3 region is CASSVGGLAEAFF. The CDR3 DNA reads as TGCGCCAGCAGTGTGGGGGGGCTGGCTGAAGCTTTCTTT.

The chain has TRBV5-1 and TRBJ2-1; 16 bases are a match to TRBD2. V lost 4 bases to trimming and J lost 4 bases; unmatched junction nucleotides: 2. Germline assignment: CDR1 SGHRS and CDR2 YFSETQ. The CDR3 is 16 residues long. This chain's CDR3 is CASSPGLAGGYNEQFF. CDR3 DNA sequence: TGCGCCAGCAGCCCGGGACTAGCGGGAGGGTACAATGAGCAGTTCTTC.

The gene calls are TRBV7-2 and TRBJ2-3; D is unclear. The germline V gene has CDR1 SGHTA and CDR2 FQGNSA. V was pared by 2 bases and J by 4 bases, with 19 bases between. The length of the CDR3 is 17 residues. CDR3 protein: CASSLIGGPIEADTQYF. CDR3 DNA sequence: TGTGCCAGCAGCTTAATAGGCGGCCCCATCGAGGCAGATACGCAGTATTTT.

The chain recombines TRBV3-1 (or the pseudogene TRBV3-2) with TRBJ1-1; D gene ambiguous. Looked up from germline, CDR1 is LGHDT and CDR2 is YNNKEL (reference sequence). CDR3 size: 13 residues. Trimming pared 6 bases from V and 2 bases from J, leaving 10 bases between. CDR3 region: CASSRGPNTEAFF. In DNA form, the CDR3 reads TGTGCCAGCAGTCGAGGGCCCAACACTGAAGCTTTCTTT.

V and J are TRBV7-9 and TRBJ1-2; no clear D gene. The CDR3 runs 15 residues. V lost 4 bases and J 3 bases, leaving 15 bases between the germline ends. In germline, CDR1 is SEHNR, CDR2 FQNEAQ (reference sequence). The CDR3 here is CASSYAVQVYYGYTF. Written as DNA, the CDR3 is TGTGCCAGCAGCTACGCAGTCCAGGTGTACTATGGCTACACCTTC.

V is TRBV2 and J is TRBJ1-2; 7 bases match TRBD1. CDR1 and CDR2 from the germline V gene are SNHLY and FYNNEI. This CDR3 is built from 17 residues. With 6 bases clipped from V and 2 bases from J, the junction kept 15 bases outside the gene matches. CDR3 region: CASSLRVYAGGNYGYTF. CDR3 DNA sequence: TGTGCCAGCAGCCTTAGGGTTTACGCAGGGGGAAACTATGGCTACACCTTC.

The gene calls are TRBV27 and TRBJ2-7; a weak D match, TRBD2 (6 bases). The CDR3 consists of 14 residues. Trimming removed 5 bases from V and 4 bases from J, with 15 bases in between. Germline V gene lookup returns CDR1 MNHEY and CDR2 SMNVEV (reference sequence). CDR3 nucleotide sequence: TGTGCCAGCAGTAGGAGGGCCTCGAATTACGAGCAGTACTTC. Translated: CASSRRASNYEQYF.

The chain is built from TRBV12-3 or TRBV12-4 and TRBJ2-7, with D maybe TRBD1 (6 bases). V was pared by 5 bases and J by 0 bases, with 8 bases between. The CDR3 covers 13 residues. CDR3 amino acids: CASSEGGSYEQYF. The CDR3 region has the DNA TGTGCCAGCAGTGAAGGGGGCTCCTACGAGCAGTACTTC.

This clone was seen once. The chain links TRBV10-3 to TRBJ1-1, with TRBD1 matching over 7 bases. The CDR3 has 14 amino acids. Germline V gives CDR1 ENHRY, CDR2 SYGVKD. With 2 bases clipped from V and 4 bases from J, the junction kept 4 bases outside the gene matches. CDR3: CAISETRQGTEAFF. CDR3 in DNA: TGTGCCATCAGTGAGACAAGACAGGGCACTGAAGCTTTCTTT.

In its sample, this clone is large (0.1 to 1%). The V gene is TRBV28, the J gene TRBJ1-1, with 7 bases matching TRBD1. CDR1 MDHEN and CDR2 SYDVKM come from the germline V gene. There are 14 residues in the CDR3. The trim removed 6 bases at V and 5 bases at J, leaving 9 bases unmatched. The CDR3 is CASRGRQGWTEAFF. CDR3 coding DNA: TGTGCCAGCAGGGGTCGACAGGGTTGGACTGAAGCTTTCTTT.

The sample holds one count of this clone. The chain combines TRBV4-1 with TRBJ2-1, with a weak D call TRBD2 (5 bases). Germline values: CDR1 MGHRA, CDR2 YSYEKL. With 4 bases removed from V and 0 bases from J, the gap between germline ends came to 22 bases. The CDR3 sequence is 19 residues long. The CDR3 spells CASSRPRRRVNFSYNEQFF. The CDR3 nucleotides read TGCGCCAGCAGCCGCCCCAGGAGGCGGGTAAACTTCTCCTACAATGAGCAGTTCTTC.

This chain links TRBV9 with TRBJ2-1; 7 nucleotides agree with TRBD2. Germline loops: CDR1 SGDLS, CDR2 YYNGEE. The CDR3 has 15 amino acids. Trimming cost V 4 bases and J 2 bases; bases outside gene matches: 6. The CDR3 loop is CASSSSGNTYNEQFF. The CDR3 nucleotides read TGTGCCAGCAGCTCCAGCGGGAACACCTACAATGAGCAGTTCTTC.

The rearrangement links TRBV25-1 to TRBJ2-7, with 14 bases matching TRBD2. The CDR3 has 15 residues. CDR1 is MGHDK, CDR2 SYGVNS, per germline. J lost 2 bases, V lost 4 bases, and 1 base had no gene match. The CDR3 DNA sequence: TGTGCCAGCAGTGGACTAGCGGGAGGGCCCTACGAGCAGTACTTC. Protein product: CASSGLAGGPYEQYF.

This sequence joins TRBV27 and TRBJ1-1, with no clear D. Trimming pared 6 bases from V and 0 bases from J, leaving 14 bases between. Germline V gene sequence: CDR1 MNHEY, CDR2 SMNVEV (reference sequence). The CDR3 has 15 amino acids. As DNA, the CDR3 is TGTGCCAGCAGGCCCCAGAACTATATGAACACTGAAGCTTTCTTT. Translating it yields CASRPQNYMNTEAFF.

This clone turned up a few times. The rearrangement uses TRBV27 and TRBJ1-5; D is undetermined. CDR3 size: 14 residues. V gave up 6 bases and J gave up 5 bases, with 14 bases separating them. The germline V gene has CDR1 MNHEY and CDR2 SMNVEV (reference sequence). The chain's CDR3 is CASRASGVDQPQHF. CDR3 nucleotides: TGTGCCAGCAGGGCTAGCGGGGTGGATCAGCCCCAGCATTTT.

V is TRBV5-1 and J is TRBJ2-1; 8 nucleotides agree with TRBD1. The V gene's germline CDR1 is SGHRS and CDR2 YFSETQ. The CDR3 spans 15 residues. The V segment lost 3 bases and the J segment 4 bases; nucleotides outside the gene matches: 6. The CDR3 reads CASSSRQGMYNEQFF. The CDR3 coding sequence is TGCGCCAGCAGCTCACGACAGGGGATGTACAATGAGCAGTTCTTC.

This chain connects TRBV13 to TRBJ2-5, with 9 bases that match TRBD2. Germline-derived CDR1 and CDR2 are PRHDT and FYEKMQ (reference sequence). The CDR3 totals 14 residues. V shed 5 bases and J 4 bases; nucleotides not matched to a gene: 5. Here the CDR3 DNA reads TGTGCCAGCAGCCAGCGACTAGCGGTAGAGACCCAGTACTTC. As protein: CASSQRLAVETQYF.

The V and J genes are TRBV6-5 and TRBJ2-2; a possible D gene is TRBD2 (6 bases). Germline lookup yields CDR1 MNHEY and CDR2 SVGAGI. The ends were cut back, 4 bases at V and 7 bases at J, with 16 bases in the middle. The CDR3 loop spans 15 amino acids. CDR3 residues: CASSFRSGGHGELFF. The DNA of the CDR3 is TGTGCCAGCAGTTTCAGAAGCGGAGGGCACGGGGAGCTGTTTTTT.

This chain uses TRBV6-5 with TRBJ1-5; the match to TRBD1 covers 9 bases. The germline V gene encodes CDR1 MNHEY and CDR2 SVGAGI. The CDR3 is 14 residues long. V trimming: 2 bases; J trimming: 4 bases; junction bases outside the gene matches: 0. In nucleotides, the CDR3 is TGTGCCAGCAGTTACGGACAGGGGAATCAGCCCCAGCATTTT. Translating it yields CASSYGQGNQPQHF.

The rearrangement links TRBV12-3 or TRBV12-4 to TRBJ2-5, with D perhaps matching TRBD2 (5 bases). This CDR3 is built from 11 residues. Trimming removed 7 bases from V and 7 bases from J, with 10 bases in between. Written as DNA, the CDR3 is TGTGCCAGCACCCTTGAGGGGACCCAGTACTTC. Protein sequence: CASTLEGTQYF.

The rearrangement joins TRBV13 to TRBJ1-4; D perhaps matches TRBD1 (6 bases). Germline V gene lookup returns CDR1 PRHDT and CDR2 FYEKMQ (reference sequence). The V end was cut by 4 bases, the J end by 7 bases, with 19 bases between. CDR3 size: 16 residues. The CDR3: CASSYFQGTGPEKLFF. The CDR3 DNA reads TGTGCCAGCAGCTACTTCCAGGGGACGGGACCTGAAAAACTGTTTTTT.